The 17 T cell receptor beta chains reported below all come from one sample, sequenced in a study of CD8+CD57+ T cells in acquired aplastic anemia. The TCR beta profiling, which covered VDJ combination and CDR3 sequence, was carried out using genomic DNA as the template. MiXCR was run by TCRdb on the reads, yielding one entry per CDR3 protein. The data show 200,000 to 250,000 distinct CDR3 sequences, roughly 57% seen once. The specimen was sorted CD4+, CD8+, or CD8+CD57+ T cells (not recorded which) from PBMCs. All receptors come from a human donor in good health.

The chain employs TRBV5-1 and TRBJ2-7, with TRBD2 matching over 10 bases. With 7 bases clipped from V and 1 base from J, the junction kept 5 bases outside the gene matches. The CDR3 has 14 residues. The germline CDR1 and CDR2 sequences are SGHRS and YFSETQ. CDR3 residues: CASRSSGGSYEQYF. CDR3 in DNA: TGCGCCAGCCGTTCTAGCGGGGGTTCCTACGAGCAGTACTTC.

The CDR3 reads CSASDWDKAYEQYF. The CDR3 coding sequence is TGCAGTGCTAGCGATTGGGACAAAGCCTACGAGCAGTACTTC. The rearrangement uses TRBV20-1 and TRBJ2-7; TRBD1 might be the D (6 bases). Trimming pared 3 bases from V and 2 bases from J, leaving 14 bases between. This CDR3 has 14 amino acids. Germline CDR1 and CDR2: DFQATT and SNEGSKA (reference sequence).

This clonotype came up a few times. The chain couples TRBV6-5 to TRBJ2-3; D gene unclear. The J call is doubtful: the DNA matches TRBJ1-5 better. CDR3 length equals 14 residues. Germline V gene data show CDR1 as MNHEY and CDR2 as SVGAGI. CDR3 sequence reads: CASSFSGEADTQHF. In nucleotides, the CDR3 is TGTGCCAGCAGTTTTAGCGGGGAAGCAGATACGCAGCATTTT.

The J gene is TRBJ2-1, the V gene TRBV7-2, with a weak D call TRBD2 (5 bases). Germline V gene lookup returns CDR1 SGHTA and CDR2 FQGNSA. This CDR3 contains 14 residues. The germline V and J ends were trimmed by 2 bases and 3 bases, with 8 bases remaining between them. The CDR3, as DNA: TGTGCCAGCAGCTTACTACTAGGCTACAATGAGCAGTTCTTC. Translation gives CASSLLLGYNEQFF.

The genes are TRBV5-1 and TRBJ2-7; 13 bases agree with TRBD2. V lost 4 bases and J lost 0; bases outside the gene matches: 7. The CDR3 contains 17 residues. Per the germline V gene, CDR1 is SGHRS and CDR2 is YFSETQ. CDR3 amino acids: CASSLGTSGVSSYEQYF. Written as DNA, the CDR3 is TGCGCCAGCAGCCTAGGGACTAGCGGGGTTAGCTCCTACGAGCAGTACTTC.

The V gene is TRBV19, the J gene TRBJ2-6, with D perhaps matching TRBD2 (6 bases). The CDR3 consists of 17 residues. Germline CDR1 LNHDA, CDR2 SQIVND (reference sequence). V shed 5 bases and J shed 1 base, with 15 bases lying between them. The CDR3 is CASSPGTAFSGANVLTF. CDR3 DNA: TGTGCCAGTAGTCCCGGGACTGCCTTTTCTGGGGCCAACGTCCTGACTTTC.

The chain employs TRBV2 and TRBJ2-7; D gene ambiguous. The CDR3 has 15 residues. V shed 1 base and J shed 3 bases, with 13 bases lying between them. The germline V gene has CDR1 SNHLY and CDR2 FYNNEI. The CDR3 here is CASSEGRPGSYEQYF. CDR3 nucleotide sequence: TGTGCCAGCAGTGAAGGCCGCCCGGGCAGCTACGAGCAGTACTTC. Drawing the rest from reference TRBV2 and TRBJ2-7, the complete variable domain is EPEVTQTPSHQVTQMGQEVILRCVPISNHLYFYWYRQILGQKVEFLVSFYNNEISEKSEIFDDQFSVERPDGSNFTLKIRSTKLEDSAMYFCASSEGRPGSYEQYFGPGTRLTVT.

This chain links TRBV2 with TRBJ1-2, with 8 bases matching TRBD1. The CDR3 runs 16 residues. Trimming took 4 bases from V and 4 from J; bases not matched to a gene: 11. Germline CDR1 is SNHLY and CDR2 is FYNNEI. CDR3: CASSGSHRGNPYGYTF. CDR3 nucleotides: TGTGCCAGCAGTGGGTCGCACAGGGGGAACCCCTATGGCTACACCTTC. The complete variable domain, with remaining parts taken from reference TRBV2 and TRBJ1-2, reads EPEVTQTPSHQVTQMGQEVILRCVPISNHLYFYWYRQILGQKVEFLVSFYNNEISEKSEIFDDQFSVERPDGSNFTLKIRSTKLEDSAMYFCASSGSHRGNPYGYTFGSGTRLTVV.

CDR3 DNA: TGCGCCAGCAGCACGATGGGGGATGGTCAGCCCCAGCATTTT. As protein: CASSTMGDGQPQHF. The rearrangement joins TRBV5-1 to TRBJ1-5; possible D gene TRBD1, 5 bases. The ends were cut back, 4 bases at V and 6 bases at J, with 14 bases in the middle. The CDR3 spans 14 residues. Germline loops: CDR1 SGHRS, CDR2 YFSETQ.

CDR3 DNA: TGTGCCAGTAGTATAGGGGCATTGGGAAGGACTGAAGCTTTCTTT. It is translated as CASSIGALGRTEAFF. This chain links TRBV19 with TRBJ1-1, with no clear D. Germline V gene sequence: CDR1 LNHDA, CDR2 SQIVND (reference sequence). The germline V and J ends were trimmed by 1 base and 5 bases, with 14 bases remaining between them. The CDR3 is made up of 15 amino acids.

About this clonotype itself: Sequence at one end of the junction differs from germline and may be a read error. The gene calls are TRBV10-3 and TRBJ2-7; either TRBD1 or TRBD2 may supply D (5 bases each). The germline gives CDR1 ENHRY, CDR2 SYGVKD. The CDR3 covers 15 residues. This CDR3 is CASSYSGTVAYEQYF. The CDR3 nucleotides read TGTGCCAGCAGTTACTCAGGGACGGTCGCCTACGAGCAGTACTTC.

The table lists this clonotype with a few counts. The CDR3 nucleotides are TGTGCCAGCAGTTGGGTCCGGGACAGAAAATACCAGCCCCAGCATTTT. This encodes CASSWVRDRKYQPQHF. The chain is built from TRBV6-2 or TRBV6-3 and TRBJ1-5; 7 nucleotides align to TRBD1. J lost 7 bases, V lost 4 bases, and 13 bases had no gene match. The CDR3 spans 16 residues. The V gene's germline CDR1 is MNHEY and CDR2 SVGEGT.

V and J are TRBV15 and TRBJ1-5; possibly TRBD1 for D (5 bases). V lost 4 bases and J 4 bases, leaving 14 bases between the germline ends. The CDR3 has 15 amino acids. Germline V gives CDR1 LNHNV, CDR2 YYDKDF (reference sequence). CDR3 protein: CATSKSGGRNQPQHF. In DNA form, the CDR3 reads TGTGCCACCAGCAAGTCGGGGGGGAGGAATCAGCCCCAGCATTTT.

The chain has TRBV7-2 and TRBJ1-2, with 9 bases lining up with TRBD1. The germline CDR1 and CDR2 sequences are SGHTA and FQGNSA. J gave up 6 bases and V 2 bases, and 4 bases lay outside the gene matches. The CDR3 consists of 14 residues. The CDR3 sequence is CASSLRRQGDGYTF. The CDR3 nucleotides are TGTGCCAGCAGCTTAAGGCGACAGGGGGATGGCTACACCTTC.

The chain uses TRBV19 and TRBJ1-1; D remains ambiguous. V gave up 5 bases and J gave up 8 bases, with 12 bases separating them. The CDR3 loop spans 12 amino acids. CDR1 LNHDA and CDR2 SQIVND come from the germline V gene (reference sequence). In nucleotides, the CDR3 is TGTGCCAGTAGTCCTCGCATGGGGGAAGCTTTCTTT. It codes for CASSPRMGEAFF.

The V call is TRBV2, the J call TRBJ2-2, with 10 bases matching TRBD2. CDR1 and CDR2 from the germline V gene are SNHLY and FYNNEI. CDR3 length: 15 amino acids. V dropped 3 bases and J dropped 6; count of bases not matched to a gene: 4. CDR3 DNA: TGTGCCAGCAGTGATCCTAGCGGGAGTGCCGGGGAGCTGTTTTTT. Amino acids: CASSDPSGSAGELFF.

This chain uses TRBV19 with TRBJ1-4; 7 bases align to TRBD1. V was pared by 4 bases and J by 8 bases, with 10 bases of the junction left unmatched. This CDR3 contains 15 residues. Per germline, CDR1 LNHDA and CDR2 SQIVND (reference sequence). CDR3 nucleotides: TGTGCCAGTAGTACCCTGACAGGGATGACCGAAAAACTGTTTTTT. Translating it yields CASSTLTGMTEKLFF.